A selection of T cell receptor beta chains follows, all from one sample in a study of CD8 T cells in Susac syndrome. TCRdb re-called the immunoSEQ multiplex PCR reads through MiXCR, storing one row per CDR3 protein. The sample yields a few hundred thousand distinct CDR3 sequences, roughly 94% seen once. Sequenced material: CD4+ T cells from PBMCs. The receptor set was obtained from a human donor with multiple sclerosis. CDR3s include the opening cysteine and the closing phenylalanine or tryptophan.

TRBJ1-1 | TRBV29-1 | CSTRSGITEAFF
TRBJ1-2 | TRBV12-3/TRBV12-4 | CASSLGRLDYGYTF
TRBJ2-5 | TRBV3-1 | CASGGNTQETQYF
TRBJ2-5 | TRBV18 | CASSWETQYF
TRBJ2-1 | TRBV12-3/TRBV12-4 | CASTSGAGGRSEQFF
TRBJ1-1 | TRBV20-1 | CSARVLPRTGTPEMNTEAFF
TRBJ2-7 | TRBV29-1 | CSVGGLLVLEQYF
TRBJ1-2 | TRBV20-1 | CSAIPGQGPEGGYTF
TRBJ2-2 | TRBV12-3/TRBV12-4 | CASSPRTGSAGELFF
TRBJ1-6 | TRBV4-2 | CASSQGRGNSPLHF
TRBJ2-3 | TRBV4-1 | CASSQLAGGGVDTQYF
TRBJ2-3 | TRBV9 | CASSVGFLSRTDTQYF
TRBJ1-2 | TRBV7-9 | CASSLARELGYTF
TRBJ1-2 | TRBV5-1 | CASSSGIDRPTYGYTF
TRBJ2-1 | TRBV7-9 | CASSRRSSGRSKFF
TRBJ2-2 | TRBV29-1 | CSAGQANTGELFF
TRBJ1-1 | TRBV29-1 | CSVVPQTRGAEAFF
TRBJ1-1 | TRBV5-1 | CASSPDGEQSTEAFF
TRBJ1-5 | TRBV19 | CASSIGVGGSSNQPQHF
TRBJ2-6 | TRBV6-6 | CAAPDPSGANVLTF
TRBJ1-4 | TRBV6-6 | CASRSRDSVPNEKLFF
TRBJ2-1 | TRBV27 | CASSLLAASEQFF
TRBJ1-5 | TRBV11-2 | CASSLGSYSNQPQHF
TRBJ2-1 | TRBV7-9 | CASSLGGLALNEQFF
TRBJ2-7 | TRBV5-1 | CASSFTRDRAHEQYF
TRBJ1-6 | TRBV9 | CASSEGRDNSPLHF
TRBJ1-2 | TRBV7-2 | CASSLGGQGAAYGYTF
TRBJ2-1 | TRBV13 | CASSSTSKSNEQFF
TRBJ2-1 | TRBV7-2 | CASSLGGPLNEQFF
TRBJ2-2 | TRBV12-3/TRBV12-4 | CASILQGTGELFF
TRBJ2-1 | TRBV11-2 | CASSRLSRWNEQFF
TRBJ1-5 | TRBV5-1 | CASSLDAGLNQPQHF
TRBJ1-2 | TRBV14 | CASSQEGSASTF
TRBJ1-4 | TRBV20-1 | CSARDPTGTGEKLFF
TRBJ1-6 | TRBV9 | CASSPDRGVSSSLHF
TRBJ2-1 | TRBV20-1 | CSAEGIGGRGPEGYEQFF
TRBJ1-4 | TRBV18 | CASSPPGTGREKLFF
TRBJ2-3 | TRBV7-8 | CASSLIGSGRSDTQYF
TRBJ1-1 | TRBV19 | CASSFYRGQSTEAFF
TRBJ2-7 | TRBV19 | CASQKTGERYEQYF
TRBJ2-2 | TRBV7-3 | CASSLTLSGELFF
TRBJ2-3 | TRBV7-2 | CASKYGGSTDTQYF
TRBJ2-3 | TRBV20-1 | CSARGLRGGLGDTQYF
TRBJ2-3 | TRBV20-1 | CSASSPGGHTDTQYF
TRBJ2-7 | TRBV7-2 | CASSFLDEQYF
TRBJ2-3 | TRBV7-9 | CASSPFPSGTDTQYF
TRBJ2-1 | TRBV12-3/TRBV12-4 | CASSPQTSGEQFF
TRBJ1-4 | TRBV19 | CATYDRNVVATNEKLFF
TRBJ1-5 | TRBV30 | CAWSVSRGNQPQHF
TRBJ2-1 | TRBV7-7 | CASSPQPFSSYNEQFF
TRBJ1-1 | TRBV7-8 | CASSAQHLNTEAFF
TRBJ2-7 | TRBV6-5 | CASSYLGPYEQYF
TRBJ2-5 | TRBV5-1 | CASSLNLAEGETQYF
TRBJ1-5 | TRBV12-3/TRBV12-4 | CASSQMTGPGGHQPQHF
TRBJ2-5 | TRBV12-5 | CASGWTGEEETQYF